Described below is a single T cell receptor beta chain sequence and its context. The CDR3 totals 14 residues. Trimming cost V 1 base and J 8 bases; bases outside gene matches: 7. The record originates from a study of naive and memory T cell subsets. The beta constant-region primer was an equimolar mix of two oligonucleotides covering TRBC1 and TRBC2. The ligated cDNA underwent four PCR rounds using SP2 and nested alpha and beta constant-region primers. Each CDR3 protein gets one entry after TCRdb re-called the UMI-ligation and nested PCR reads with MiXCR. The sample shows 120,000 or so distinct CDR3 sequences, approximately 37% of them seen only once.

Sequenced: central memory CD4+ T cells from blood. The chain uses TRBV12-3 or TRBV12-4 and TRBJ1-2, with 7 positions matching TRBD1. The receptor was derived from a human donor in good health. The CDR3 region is CASSLGQGVGGYTF. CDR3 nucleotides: TGTGCCAGCAGTTTAGGGCAGGGGGTCGGGGGCTACACCTTC.